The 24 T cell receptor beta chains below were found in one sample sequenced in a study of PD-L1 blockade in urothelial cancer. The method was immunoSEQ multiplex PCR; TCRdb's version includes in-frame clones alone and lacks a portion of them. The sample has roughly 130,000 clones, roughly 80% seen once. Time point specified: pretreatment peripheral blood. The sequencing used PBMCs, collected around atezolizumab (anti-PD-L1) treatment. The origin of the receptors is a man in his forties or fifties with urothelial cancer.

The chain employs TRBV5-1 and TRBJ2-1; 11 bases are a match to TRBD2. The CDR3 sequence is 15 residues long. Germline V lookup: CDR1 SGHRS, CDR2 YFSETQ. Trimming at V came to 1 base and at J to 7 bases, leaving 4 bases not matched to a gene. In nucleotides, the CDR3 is TGCGCCAGCAGCTTGACTAGCGGGAGTTTAAATGAGCAGTTCTTC. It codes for CASSLTSGSLNEQFF.

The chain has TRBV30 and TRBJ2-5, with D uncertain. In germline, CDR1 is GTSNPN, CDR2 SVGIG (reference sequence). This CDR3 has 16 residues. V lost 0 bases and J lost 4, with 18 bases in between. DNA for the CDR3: TGTGCCTGGAGTGTACCGGCGGCCCCCGGTCGAGAGACCCAGTACTTC. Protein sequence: CAWSVPAAPGRETQYF.

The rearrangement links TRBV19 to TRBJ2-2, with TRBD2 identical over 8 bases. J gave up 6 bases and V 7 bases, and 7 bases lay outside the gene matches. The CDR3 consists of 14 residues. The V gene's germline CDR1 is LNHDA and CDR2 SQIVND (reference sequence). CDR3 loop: CASKRGHPPGELFF. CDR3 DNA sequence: TGTGCCAGTAAGCGGGGGCACCCTCCCGGGGAGCTGTTTTTT.

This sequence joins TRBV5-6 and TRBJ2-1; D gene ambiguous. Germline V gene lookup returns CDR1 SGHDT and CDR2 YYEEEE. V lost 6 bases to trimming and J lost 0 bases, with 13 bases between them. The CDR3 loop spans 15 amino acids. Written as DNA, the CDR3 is TGTGCCAGCACCAGAACTATGAGCTCCTACAATGAGCAGTTCTTC. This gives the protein CASTRTMSSYNEQFF.

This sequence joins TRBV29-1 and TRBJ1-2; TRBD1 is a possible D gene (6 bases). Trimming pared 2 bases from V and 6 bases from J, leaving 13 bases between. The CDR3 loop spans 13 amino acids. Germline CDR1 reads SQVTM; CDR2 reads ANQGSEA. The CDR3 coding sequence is TGCAGCGTTGAACCCCGGGACATGGATGGCTACACCTTC. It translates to CSVEPRDMDGYTF.

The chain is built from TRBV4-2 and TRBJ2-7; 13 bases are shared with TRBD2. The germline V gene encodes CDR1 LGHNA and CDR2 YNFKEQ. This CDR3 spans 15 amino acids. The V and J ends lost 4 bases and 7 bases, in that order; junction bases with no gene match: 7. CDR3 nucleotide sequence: TGTGCCAGCAGCCGGACTAGCGGGAGTGTTTGGGAGCAGTACTTC. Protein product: CASSRTSGSVWEQYF.

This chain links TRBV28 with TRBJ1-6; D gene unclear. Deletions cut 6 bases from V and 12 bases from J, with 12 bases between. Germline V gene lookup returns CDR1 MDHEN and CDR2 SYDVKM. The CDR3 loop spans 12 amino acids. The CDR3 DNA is TGTGCCAGCAGACTGGGTGGCGGACCCCTCCACTTT. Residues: CASRLGGGPLHF.

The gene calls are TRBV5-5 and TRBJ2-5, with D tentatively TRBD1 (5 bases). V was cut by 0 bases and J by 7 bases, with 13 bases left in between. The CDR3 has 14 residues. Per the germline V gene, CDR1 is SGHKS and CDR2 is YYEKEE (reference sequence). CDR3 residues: CASSLVQGASTQYF. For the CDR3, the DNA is TGTGCCAGCAGCTTGGTCCAGGGTGCCTCGACCCAGTACTTC. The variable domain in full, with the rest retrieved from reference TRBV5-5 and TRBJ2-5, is DAGVTQSPTHLIKTRGQQVTLRCSPISGHKSVSWYQQVLGQGPQFIFQYYEKEERGRGNFPDRFSARQFPNYSSELNVNALLLGDSALYLCASSLVQGASTQYFGPGTRLLVL.

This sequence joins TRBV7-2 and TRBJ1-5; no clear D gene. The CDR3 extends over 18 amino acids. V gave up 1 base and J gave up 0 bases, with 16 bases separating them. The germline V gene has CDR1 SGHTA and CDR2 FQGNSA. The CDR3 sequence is CASSLENWRGNSNQPQHF. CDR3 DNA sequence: TGTGCCAGCAGCTTAGAGAATTGGAGAGGTAATAGCAATCAGCCCCAGCATTTT.

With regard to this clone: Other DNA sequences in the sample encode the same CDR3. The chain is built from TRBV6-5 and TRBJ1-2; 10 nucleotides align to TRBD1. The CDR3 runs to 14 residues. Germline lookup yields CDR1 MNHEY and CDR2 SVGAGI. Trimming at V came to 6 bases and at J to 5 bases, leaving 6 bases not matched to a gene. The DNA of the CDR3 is TGTGCCAGCAGGCCCGACAGGGGGCTATATGGCTACACCTTC. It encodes CASRPDRGLYGYTF.

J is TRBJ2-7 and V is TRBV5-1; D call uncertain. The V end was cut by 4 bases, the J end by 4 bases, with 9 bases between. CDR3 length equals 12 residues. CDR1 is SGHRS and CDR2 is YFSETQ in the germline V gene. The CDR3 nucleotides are TGCGCCAGCAGCCTTACAGATTACGAGCAGTACTTC. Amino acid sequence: CASSLTDYEQYF.

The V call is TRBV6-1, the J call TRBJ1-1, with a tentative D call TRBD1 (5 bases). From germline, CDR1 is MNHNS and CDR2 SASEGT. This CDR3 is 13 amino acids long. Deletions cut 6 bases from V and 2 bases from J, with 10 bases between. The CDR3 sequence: CASRTGVNTEAFF. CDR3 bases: TGTGCCAGCAGGACGGGGGTAAACACTGAAGCTTTCTTT.

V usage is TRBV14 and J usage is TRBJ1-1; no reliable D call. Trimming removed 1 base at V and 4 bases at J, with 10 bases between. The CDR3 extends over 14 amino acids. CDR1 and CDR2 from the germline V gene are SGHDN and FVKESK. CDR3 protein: CASSQGVEGTEAFF. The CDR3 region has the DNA TGTGCCAGCAGCCAAGGGGTTGAGGGCACTGAAGCTTTCTTT. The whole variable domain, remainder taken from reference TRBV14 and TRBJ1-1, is EAGVTQFPSHSVIEKGQTVTLRCDPISGHDNLYWYRRVMGKEIKFLLHFVKESKQDESGMPNNRFLAERTGGTYSTLKVQPAELEDSGVYFCASSQGVEGTEAFFGQGTRLTVV.

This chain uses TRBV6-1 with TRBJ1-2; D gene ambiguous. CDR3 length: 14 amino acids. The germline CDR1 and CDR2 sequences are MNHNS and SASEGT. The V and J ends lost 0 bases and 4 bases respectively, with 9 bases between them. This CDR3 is CASSEALGAYGYTF. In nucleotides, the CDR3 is TGTGCCAGCAGTGAAGCGCTGGGCGCCTATGGCTACACCTTC.

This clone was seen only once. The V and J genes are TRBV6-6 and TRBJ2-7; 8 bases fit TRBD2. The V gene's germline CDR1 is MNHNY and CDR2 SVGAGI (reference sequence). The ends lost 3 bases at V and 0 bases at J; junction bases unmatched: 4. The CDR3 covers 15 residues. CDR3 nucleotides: TGTGCCAGCAGTTATACTAGCGGAAGCTCCTACGAGCAGTACTTC. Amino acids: CASSYTSGSSYEQYF.

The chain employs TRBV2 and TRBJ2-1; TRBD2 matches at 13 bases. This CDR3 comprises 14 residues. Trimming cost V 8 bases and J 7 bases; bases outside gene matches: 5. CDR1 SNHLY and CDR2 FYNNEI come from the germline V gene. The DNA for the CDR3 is TGTGCCAGCCTACTAGCGGGAGGGCCGAATGAGCAGTTCTTC. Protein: CASLLAGGPNEQFF.

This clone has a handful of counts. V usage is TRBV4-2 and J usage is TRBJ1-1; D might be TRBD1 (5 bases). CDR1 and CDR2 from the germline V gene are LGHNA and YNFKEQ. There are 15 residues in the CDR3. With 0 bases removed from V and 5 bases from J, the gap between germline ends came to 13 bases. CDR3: CASSQDSDPGTEAFF. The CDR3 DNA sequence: TGTGCCAGCAGCCAAGATAGTGACCCAGGGACTGAAGCTTTCTTT.

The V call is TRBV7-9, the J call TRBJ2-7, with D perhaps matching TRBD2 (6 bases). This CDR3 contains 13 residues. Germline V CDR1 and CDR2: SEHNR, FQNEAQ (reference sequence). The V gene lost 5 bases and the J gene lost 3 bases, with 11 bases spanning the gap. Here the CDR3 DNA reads TGTGCCAGCAGCCGAACCGGGAGCTACGAGCAGTACTTC. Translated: CASSRTGSYEQYF.

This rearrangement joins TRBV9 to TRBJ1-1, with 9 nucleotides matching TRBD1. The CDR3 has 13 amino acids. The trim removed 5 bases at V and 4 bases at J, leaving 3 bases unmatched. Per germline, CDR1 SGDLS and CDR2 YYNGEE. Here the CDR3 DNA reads TGTGCCAGCAGGGGACAGGGTGGCACTGAAGCTTTCTTT. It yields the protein CASRGQGGTEAFF.

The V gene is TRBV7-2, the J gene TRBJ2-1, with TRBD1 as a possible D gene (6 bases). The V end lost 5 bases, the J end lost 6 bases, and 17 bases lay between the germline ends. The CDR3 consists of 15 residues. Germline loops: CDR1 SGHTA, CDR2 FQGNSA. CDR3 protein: CASSPQGGQSNEQFF. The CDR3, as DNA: TGTGCCAGCAGCCCACAGGGCGGACAGAGCAATGAGCAGTTCTTC. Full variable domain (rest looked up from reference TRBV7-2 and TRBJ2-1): GAGVSQSPSNKVTEKGKDVELRCDPISGHTALYWYRQSLGQGLEFLIYFQGNSAPDKSGLPSDRFSAERTGGSVSTLTIQRTQQEDSAVYLCASSPQGGQSNEQFFGPGTRLTVL.

CDR3 coding DNA: TGCGCCAGCAGCTTGGTTTCAGGCGGGAGGGGGATCTACGAGCAGTACTTC. Its protein product is CASSLVSGGRGIYEQYF. V gene TRBV5-1 combines with J gene TRBJ2-7; TRBD2 matches at 9 bases. V was pared by 0 bases and J by 3 bases, with 10 bases of the junction left unmatched. This CDR3 contains 17 residues. Germline values: CDR1 SGHRS, CDR2 YFSETQ.

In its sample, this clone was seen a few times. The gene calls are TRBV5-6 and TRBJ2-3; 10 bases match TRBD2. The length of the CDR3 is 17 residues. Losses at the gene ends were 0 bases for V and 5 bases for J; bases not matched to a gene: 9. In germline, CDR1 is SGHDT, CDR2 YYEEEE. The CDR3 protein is CASSLALAGAWGDTQYF. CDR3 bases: TGTGCCAGCAGCTTGGCGCTAGCGGGAGCCTGGGGAGATACGCAGTATTTT.

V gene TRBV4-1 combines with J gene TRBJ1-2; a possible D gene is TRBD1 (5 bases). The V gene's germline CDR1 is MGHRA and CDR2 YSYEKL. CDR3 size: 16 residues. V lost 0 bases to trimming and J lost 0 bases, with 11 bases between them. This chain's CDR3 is CASSQDLAGSNYGYTF. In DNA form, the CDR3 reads TGCGCCAGCAGCCAAGATTTGGCAGGGTCTAACTATGGCTACACCTTC.

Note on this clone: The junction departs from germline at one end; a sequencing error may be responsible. The CDR3 coding sequence is TGTGCCAGCAGTTTGGGCCTAGCGGAGACCCAGTACTTC. Protein: CASSLGLAETQYF. The chain has TRBV5-4 and TRBJ2-5; the D gene is possibly TRBD2 (6 bases). The germline V gene has CDR1 SGHNT and CDR2 YYREEE (reference sequence). There are 13 residues in the CDR3. The full variable domain, in which reference TRBV5-4 and TRBJ2-5 provide the parts outside the CDR3, is ETGVTQSPTHLIKTRGQQVTLRCSSQSGHNTVSWYQQALGQGPQFIFQYYREEENGRGNFPPRFSGLQFPNYSSELNVNALELDDSALYLCASSLGLAETQYFGPGTRLLVL.